This T cell receptor (beta chain) was observed in a study of T cell responses to AZD1222 COVID-19 vaccine. Clones were read by immunoSEQ multiplex PCR, and TCRdb kept only the in-frame ones, dropping some. The data show 60,000 to 70,000 clones, 85% seen once. Here the sequenced sample was peripheral blood, taken on day 0 of AZD1222 vaccination. The clonotype originates from an adult in good health.

The CDR3 coding sequence is TGTGCCTACGCAGGGTCAGGGAAAGAAAAACTGTTTTTT. Amino acid sequence: CAYAGSGKEKLFF. This sequence joins TRBV30 and TRBJ1-4, with D perhaps TRBD1 (5 bases). The V and J ends lost 7 bases and 8 bases respectively, with 17 bases between them. The V gene's germline CDR1 is GTSNPN and CDR2 SVGIG (reference sequence). The CDR3 sequence is 13 residues long.